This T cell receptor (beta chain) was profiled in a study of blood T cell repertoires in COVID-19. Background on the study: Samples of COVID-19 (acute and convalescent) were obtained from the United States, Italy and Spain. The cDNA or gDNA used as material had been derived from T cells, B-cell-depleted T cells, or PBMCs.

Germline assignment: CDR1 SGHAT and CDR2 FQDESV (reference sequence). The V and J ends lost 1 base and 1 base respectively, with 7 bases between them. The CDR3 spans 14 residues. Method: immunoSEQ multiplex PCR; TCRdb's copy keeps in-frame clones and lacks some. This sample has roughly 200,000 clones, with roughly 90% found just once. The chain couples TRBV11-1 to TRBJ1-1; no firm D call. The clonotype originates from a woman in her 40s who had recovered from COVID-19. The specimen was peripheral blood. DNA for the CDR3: TGTGCCAGCAGCTTAGTGGCAGGGAACACTGAAGCTTTCTTT. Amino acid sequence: CASSLVAGNTEAFF.